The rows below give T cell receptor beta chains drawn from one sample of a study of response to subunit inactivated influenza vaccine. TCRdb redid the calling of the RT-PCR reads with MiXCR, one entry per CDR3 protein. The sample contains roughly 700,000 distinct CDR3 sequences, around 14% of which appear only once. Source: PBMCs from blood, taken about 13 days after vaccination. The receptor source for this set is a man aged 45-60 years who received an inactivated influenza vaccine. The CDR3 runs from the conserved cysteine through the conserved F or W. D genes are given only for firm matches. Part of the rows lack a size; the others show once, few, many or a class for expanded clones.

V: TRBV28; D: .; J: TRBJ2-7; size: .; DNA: TGTGCCAGCAGTCCTCCACCCAGCTCCTACGAGCAGTACTTC; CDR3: CASSPPPSSYEQYF
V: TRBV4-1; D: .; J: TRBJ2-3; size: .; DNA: TGCGCCAGCAGCCAAGGGACTCGTACGCAGTATTTT; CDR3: CASSQGTRTQYF
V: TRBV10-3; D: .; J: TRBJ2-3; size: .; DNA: TGTGCCACTGGAGGGGGGGATACGCAGTCTTTT; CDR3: CATGGGDTQSF
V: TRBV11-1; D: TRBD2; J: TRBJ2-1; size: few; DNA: TGTGCCAGCAGTTTAAGACTAGCGGTTCCCTACAATGAGCAGTTCTTC; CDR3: CASSLRLAVPYNEQFF
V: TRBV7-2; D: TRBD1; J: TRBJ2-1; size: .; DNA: TGTGCCAGCAGCTTACCCCACAGGGGGCGGTACAATGAGCAGTTCTTC; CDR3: CASSLPHRGRYNEQFF
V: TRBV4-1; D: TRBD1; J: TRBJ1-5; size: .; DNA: TGCGCCAGCAGCCAAACGGACAGGGGCAATCAGCCCCAGCATTTT; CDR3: CASSQTDRGNQPQHF
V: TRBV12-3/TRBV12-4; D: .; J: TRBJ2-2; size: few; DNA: TGTGCCAGCAGACCCGGGACGATCAACACCGGGGAGCTGTTTTTT; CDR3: CASRPGTINTGELFF
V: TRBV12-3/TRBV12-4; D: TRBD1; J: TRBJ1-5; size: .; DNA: TGTGCCAGCAGTCGGGACAGCCTTAATCAGCCCCAGCATTTT; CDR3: CASSRDSLNQPQHF
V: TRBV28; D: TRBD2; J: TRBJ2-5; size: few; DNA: TGTGCCAGCACCTTAGGGACTAATCAAGAGACCCAGTACTTC; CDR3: CASTLGTNQETQYF
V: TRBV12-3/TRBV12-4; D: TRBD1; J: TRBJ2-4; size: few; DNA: TGTGCCAGCAGTTTACACCCTCCGGGACAGAAGATCAAAAACATTCAGTACTTC; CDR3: CASSLHPPGQKIKNIQYF
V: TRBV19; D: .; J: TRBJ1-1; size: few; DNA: TGTGCCAGTACCGCCGGGGACACTGAAGCTTTCTTT; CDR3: CASTAGDTEAFF
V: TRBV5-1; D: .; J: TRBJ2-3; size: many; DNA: TGCGCCAGCAGCCTAGGAAGTGGCACAGATACGCAGTATTTT; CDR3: CASSLGSGTDTQYF
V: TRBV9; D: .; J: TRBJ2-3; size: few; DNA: TGTGCCAGCAGCCCACAAACACGAAGCACAGATACGCAGTATTTT; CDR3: CASSPQTRSTDTQYF
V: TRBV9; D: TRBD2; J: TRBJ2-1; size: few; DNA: TGTGCCAGCAGCGTAGATAAGAGGGAGCGGGAGAAGGGGGGTGAGCAGTTCTTC; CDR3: CASSVDKREREKGGEQFF
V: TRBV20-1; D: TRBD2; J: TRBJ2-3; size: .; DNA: TGCAGTGCTATAATACTAGCGGGACTCGCAGATACGCAGTATTTT; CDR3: CSAIILAGLADTQYF
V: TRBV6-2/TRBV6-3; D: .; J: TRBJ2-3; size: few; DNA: TGTGCCAGCAGTTACTCGGTCCCCTCGACGCAGTATTTT; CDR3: CASSYSVPSTQYF
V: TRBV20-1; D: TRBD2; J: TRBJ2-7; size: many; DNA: TGCAGTGCTAGCATGGGCGGGAGAGGCTACGAGCAGTACTTC; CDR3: CSASMGGRGYEQYF
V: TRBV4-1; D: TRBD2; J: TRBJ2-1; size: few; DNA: TGCGCCAGCAGCCAAGTGGGACTAGCAGTCGATGAGCAGTTCTTC; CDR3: CASSQVGLAVDEQFF
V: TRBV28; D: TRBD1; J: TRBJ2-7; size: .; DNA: TGTGCCAGCAGGCCACTTAGGACAGGGACGTCCTACGAGCAGTACTTC; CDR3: CASRPLRTGTSYEQYF
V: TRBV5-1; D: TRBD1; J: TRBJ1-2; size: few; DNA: TGCGCCAGCAGCTTGGGGAACAGGGGGCAAACCTCCCCATATGGCTACACCTTC; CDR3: CASSLGNRGQTSPYGYTF
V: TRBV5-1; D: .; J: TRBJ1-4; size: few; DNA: TGCGCCAGCAGACGGGACCCGAATGAAAAACTGTTTTTT; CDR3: CASRRDPNEKLFF
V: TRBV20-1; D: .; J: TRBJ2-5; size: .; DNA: TGCAGTGCCACCCGAGGGTACCAAGAGACCCAGTACTTC; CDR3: CSATRGYQETQYF
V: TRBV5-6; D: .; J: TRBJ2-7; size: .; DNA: TGTGCCAGCAGCCCCTTCACAGCCCGGCCCTACGAGCAGTACTTC; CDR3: CASSPFTARPYEQYF
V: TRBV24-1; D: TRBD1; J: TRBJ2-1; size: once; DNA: TGTGCCACCAGTGATTTACAGGGGGACACCTACAATGAGCAGTTCTTC; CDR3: CATSDLQGDTYNEQFF
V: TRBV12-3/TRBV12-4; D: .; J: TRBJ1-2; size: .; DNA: TGTGCCAGCAGTTTCGGCCACGTCGTGGGTGGCTACACCTTC; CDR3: CASSFGHVVGGYTF